This is a list of T cell receptor beta chains from one sample in a study of blood T cells in healthy people across ages. Each CDR3 protein is one row after TCRdb ran MiXCR on the 5' RACE reads. The repertoire has more than 800,000 distinct CDR3 sequences, around 28% of them found once; the top ten carry roughly a sixth. The sequenced sample consisted of blood. The receptors were gathered from a woman of 80 years or more in good health. Both conserved end residues are part of each CDR3. The order of the fields is V gene, clone size, D gene, J gene, CDR3 protein, CDR3 DNA. The D gene is left open where the match is weak. The size of a clone is reported for some rows only, either as once, few or many, or as a class for expanded clones.

>TRBV5-6|many|NA|TRBJ2-3
CASSLRVHRTDTQYF
TGTGCCAGCAGCTTACGGGTACACCGCACAGATACGCAGTATTTT
>TRBV6-2/TRBV6-3|NA|NA|TRBJ1-5
CASSYTGLGQPQHF
TGTGCCAGCAGCTACACAGGGCTGGGCCAGCCCCAGCATTTT
>TRBV6-5|many|NA|TRBJ1-2
CASSTRSYGYTF
TGTGCCAGCAGTACAAGAAGCTATGGCTACACCTTC
>TRBV20-1|NA|TRBD2|TRBJ2-3
CSATAGGHPDTQYF
TGCAGTGCTACAGCGGGGGGGCATCCAGATACGCAGTATTTT
>TRBV3-1|NA|TRBD1|TRBJ2-5
CASSQDFAGQAKTQYF
TGTGCCAGCAGCCAAGATTTCGCGGGACAGGCCAAGACCCAGTACTTC
>TRBV6-6|many|TRBD1|TRBJ1-2
CASQGAKYGYTF
TGTGCCAGCCAGGGGGCGAAGTATGGCTACACCTTC
>TRBV6-2/TRBV6-3|NA|NA|TRBJ2-7
CASSYNTAPYEQYF
TGTGCCAGCAGTTACAATACCGCCCCCTACGAGCAGTACTTC
>TRBV4-1|many|TRBD1|TRBJ2-5
CASSRSQGEGQETQYF
TGCGCCAGCAGCCGGTCACAGGGGGAAGGTCAAGAGACCCAGTACTTC
>TRBV27|NA|TRBD1|TRBJ2-7
CASSRTGGRFEQYF
TGTGCCAGCAGCCGGACAGGGGGGCGGTTCGAGCAGTACTTC
>TRBV9|NA|TRBD2|TRBJ2-7
CASSTRTGREYEQYF
TGTGCCAGCAGCACCCGGACTGGGAGGGAATACGAGCAGTACTTC
>TRBV7-2|once|TRBD2|TRBJ2-1
CASSLGTSRYNEQFF
TGTGCCAGCAGCTTAGGGACTAGCCGGTACAATGAGCAGTTCTTC
>TRBV6-2/TRBV6-3|many|TRBD2|TRBJ2-7
CASSDPGGYEQYF
TGTGCCAGCAGTGATCCGGGGGGCTACGAGCAGTACTTC
>TRBV7-2|many|NA|TRBJ2-5
CASKDRPSTETQYF
TGTGCCAGCAAAGACCGACCCTCAACCGAGACCCAGTACTTC